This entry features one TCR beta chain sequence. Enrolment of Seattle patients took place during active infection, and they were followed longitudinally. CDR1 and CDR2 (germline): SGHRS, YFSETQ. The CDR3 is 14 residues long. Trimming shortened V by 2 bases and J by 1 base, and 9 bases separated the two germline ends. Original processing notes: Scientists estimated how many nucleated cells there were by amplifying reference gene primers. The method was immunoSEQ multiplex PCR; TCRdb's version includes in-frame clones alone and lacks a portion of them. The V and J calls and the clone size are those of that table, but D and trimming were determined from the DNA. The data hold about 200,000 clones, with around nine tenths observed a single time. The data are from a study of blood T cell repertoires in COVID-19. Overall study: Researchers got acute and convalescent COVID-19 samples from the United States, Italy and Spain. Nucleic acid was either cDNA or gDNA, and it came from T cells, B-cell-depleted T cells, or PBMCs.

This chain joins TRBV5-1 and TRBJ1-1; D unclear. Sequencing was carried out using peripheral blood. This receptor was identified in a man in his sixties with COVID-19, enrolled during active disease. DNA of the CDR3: TGCGCCAGCAGCTTTGGCAGATCGAACACTGAAGCTTTCTTT. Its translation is CASSFGRSNTEAFF.